These 5 T cell receptor beta chains share one sample of origin, sequenced in a study of cytomegalovirus exposure and HLA in healthy donors. The protocol was immunoSEQ multiplex PCR, while the TCRdb copy is restricted to in-frame clones and leaves out a portion. This sample has about 130,000 clones, with roughly four fifths found just once. Sequencing was done on a sample of PBMCs. Receptor source: a young man in good health and CMV-seropositive.

The rearrangement uses TRBV6-5 and TRBJ1-5; TRBD1 matches at 7 bases. Unmatched junction bases numbered 7, after V lost 5 bases and J lost 9 bases. Germline V gene data show CDR1 as MNHEY and CDR2 as SVGAGI. This CDR3 is 13 amino acids long. CDR3 in DNA: TGTGCCAGCAGTGAACAGGGGATCCGGCCCCAGCATTTT. Translating gives CASSEQGIRPQHF.

The chain is built from TRBV9 and TRBJ2-3; TRBD2 agrees at 11 bases. CDR3 length equals 16 residues. Trimming cost V 3 bases and J 1 base; bases outside gene matches: 4. Looked up from germline, CDR1 is SGDLS and CDR2 is YYNGEE. DNA of the CDR3: TGTGCCAGCAGCGAGGGGACTAGCGGTCGCACAGATACGCAGTATTTT. Its translation is CASSEGTSGRTDTQYF.

Note on this clone: This CDR3 is also generated by other DNA sequences in the sample. The CDR3 is CASSLGTGGYEQYF. The CDR3 bases are TGCGCCAGCAGCTTGGGGACCGGGGGGTACGAGCAGTACTTC. The genes are TRBV5-1 and TRBJ2-7; 7 bases map to TRBD2. CDR1 and CDR2 (germline): SGHRS, YFSETQ. CDR3 length: 14 residues. V was clipped by 0 bases and J by 4 bases; unmatched bases: 4.

This chain uses TRBV29-1 with TRBJ2-2; 7 positions agree with TRBD1. V gave up 5 bases and J gave up 5 bases; unmatched junction bases: 11. The V gene's germline CDR1 is SQVTM and CDR2 ANQGSEA. CDR3 size: 15 residues. CDR3 in amino acids: CSVTRQGLPTGELFF. The CDR3 coding sequence is TGCAGCGTTACCCGACAGGGCCTTCCGACCGGGGAGCTGTTTTTT.

The rearrangement joins TRBV25-1 to TRBJ2-5; 9 nucleotides line up with TRBD2. Trimming took 3 bases from V and 5 from J; bases not matched to a gene: 10. CDR3 size: 16 residues. Germline lookup yields CDR1 MGHDK and CDR2 SYGVNS. As DNA, the CDR3 is TGTGCCAGCAGTGATCGGCGGGAGGGAGGAAAGGAGACCCAGTACTTC. It is translated as CASSDRREGGKETQYF.